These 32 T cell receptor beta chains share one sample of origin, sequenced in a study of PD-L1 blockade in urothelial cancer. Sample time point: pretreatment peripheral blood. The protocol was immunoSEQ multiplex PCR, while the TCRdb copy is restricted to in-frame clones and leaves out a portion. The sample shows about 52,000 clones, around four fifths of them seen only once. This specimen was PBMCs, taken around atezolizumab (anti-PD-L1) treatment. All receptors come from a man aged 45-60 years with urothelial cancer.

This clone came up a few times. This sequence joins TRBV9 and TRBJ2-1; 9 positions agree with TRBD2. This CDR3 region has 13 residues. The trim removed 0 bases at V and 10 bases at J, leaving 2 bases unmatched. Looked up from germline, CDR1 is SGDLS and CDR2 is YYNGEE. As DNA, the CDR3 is TGTGCCAGCAGCGTAGACCTAGCGGGAGAGCAGTTCTTC. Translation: CASSVDLAGEQFF.

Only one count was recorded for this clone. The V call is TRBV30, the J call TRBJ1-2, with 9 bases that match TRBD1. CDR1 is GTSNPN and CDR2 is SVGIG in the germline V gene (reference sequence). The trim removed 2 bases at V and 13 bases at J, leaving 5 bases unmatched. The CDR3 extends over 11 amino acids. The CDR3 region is CAWSRDRGATF. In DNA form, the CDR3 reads TGTGCCTGGAGTCGAGACAGGGGGGCCACCTTC.

The CDR3 DNA reads TGTGCCAGCAGCTTGAGTCCTCGCGGTGAGCAGTTCTTC. This gives the protein CASSLSPRGEQFF. The V and J genes are TRBV5-8 and TRBJ2-1; D uncertain. CDR3 size: 13 residues. Germline V CDR1 and CDR2: SGHTS, YDEGEE. V was cut by 1 base and J by 9 bases, with 11 bases left in between.

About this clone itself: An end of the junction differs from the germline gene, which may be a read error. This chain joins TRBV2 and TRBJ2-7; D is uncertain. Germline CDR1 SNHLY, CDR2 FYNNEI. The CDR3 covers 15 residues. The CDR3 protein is CASREVPNSSYEQYF. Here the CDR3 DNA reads TGTGCCAGCAGGGAAGTCCCCAATAGCTCCTACGAGCAGTACTTC.

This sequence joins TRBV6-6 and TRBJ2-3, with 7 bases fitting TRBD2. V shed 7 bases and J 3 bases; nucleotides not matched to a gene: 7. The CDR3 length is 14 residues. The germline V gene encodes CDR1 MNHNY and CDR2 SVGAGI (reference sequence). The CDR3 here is CASIRERETDTQYF. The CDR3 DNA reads TGTGCCAGCATTCGAGAGCGGGAAACAGATACGCAGTATTTT.

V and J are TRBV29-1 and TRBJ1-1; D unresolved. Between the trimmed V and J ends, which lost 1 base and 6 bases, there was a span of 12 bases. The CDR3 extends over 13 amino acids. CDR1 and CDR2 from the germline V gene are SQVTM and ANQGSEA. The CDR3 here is CSVEVSGWSEAFF. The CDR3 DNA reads TGCAGCGTTGAAGTTTCGGGGTGGTCTGAAGCTTTCTTT. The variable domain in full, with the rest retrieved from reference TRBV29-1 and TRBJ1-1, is SAVISQKPSRDICQRGTSLTIQCQVDSQVTMMFWYRQQPGQSLTLIATANQGSEATYESGFVIDKFPISRPNLTFSTLTVSNMSPEDSSIYLCSVEVSGWSEAFFGQGTRLTVV.

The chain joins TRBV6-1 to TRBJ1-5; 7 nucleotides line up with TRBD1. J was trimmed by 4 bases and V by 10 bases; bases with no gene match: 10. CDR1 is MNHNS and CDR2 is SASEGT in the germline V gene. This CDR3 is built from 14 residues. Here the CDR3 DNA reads TGTGCCACCGCGAGACAGGGTCGAAATCAGCCCCAGCATTTT. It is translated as CATARQGRNQPQHF.

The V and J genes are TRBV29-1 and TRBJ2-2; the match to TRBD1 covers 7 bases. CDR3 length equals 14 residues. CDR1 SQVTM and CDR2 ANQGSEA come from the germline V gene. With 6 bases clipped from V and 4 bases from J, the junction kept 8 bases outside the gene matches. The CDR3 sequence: CSVSQGTATGELFF. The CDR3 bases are TGCAGCGTCTCACAGGGGACGGCCACCGGGGAGCTGTTTTTT.

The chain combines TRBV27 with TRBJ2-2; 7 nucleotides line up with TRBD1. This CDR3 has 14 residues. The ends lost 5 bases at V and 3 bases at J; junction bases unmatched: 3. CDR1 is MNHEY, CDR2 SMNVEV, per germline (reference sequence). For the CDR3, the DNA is TGTGCCAGCAGTGGCAGGGGGTACACCGGGGAGCTGTTTTTT. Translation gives CASSGRGYTGELFF.

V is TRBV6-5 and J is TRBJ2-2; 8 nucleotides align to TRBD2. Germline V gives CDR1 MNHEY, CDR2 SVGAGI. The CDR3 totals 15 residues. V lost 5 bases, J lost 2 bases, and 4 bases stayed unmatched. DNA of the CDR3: TGTGCCAGCAGTCCGGGACTAGTTAACACCGGGGAGCTGTTTTTT. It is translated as CASSPGLVNTGELFF.

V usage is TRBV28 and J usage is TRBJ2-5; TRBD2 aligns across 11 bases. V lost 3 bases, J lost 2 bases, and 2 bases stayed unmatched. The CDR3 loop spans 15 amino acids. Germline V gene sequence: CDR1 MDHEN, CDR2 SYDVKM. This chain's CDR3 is CASSFIAGGQETQYF. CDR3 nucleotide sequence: TGTGCCAGCAGTTTCATAGCGGGGGGGCAAGAGACCCAGTACTTC.

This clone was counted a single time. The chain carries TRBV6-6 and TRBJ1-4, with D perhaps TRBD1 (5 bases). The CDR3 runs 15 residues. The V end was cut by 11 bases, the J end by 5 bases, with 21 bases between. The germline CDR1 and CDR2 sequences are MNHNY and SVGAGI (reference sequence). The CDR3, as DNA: TGTGCCGCCGGGGGGAAGGGAGACATGAATGAAAAACTGTTTTTT. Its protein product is CAAGGKGDMNEKLFF.

The DNA of the CDR3 is TGTGCCAGCATCCGGGGGATAATTCCCTACGAGCAGTACTTC. It codes for CASIRGIIPYEQYF. The rearrangement uses TRBV6-6 and TRBJ2-7; D is perhaps TRBD2 (6 bases). The germline V gene encodes CDR1 MNHNY and CDR2 SVGAGI (reference sequence). Trimming took off 7 bases at V and 2 bases at J, with 15 bases between the two ends. The length of the CDR3 is 14 residues.

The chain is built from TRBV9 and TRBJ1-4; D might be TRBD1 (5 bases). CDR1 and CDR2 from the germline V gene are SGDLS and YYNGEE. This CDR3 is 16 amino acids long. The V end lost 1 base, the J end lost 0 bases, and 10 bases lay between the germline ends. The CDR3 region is CASSVQGGATNEKLFF. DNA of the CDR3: TGTGCCAGCAGCGTACAGGGTGGTGCAACTAATGAAAAACTGTTTTTT.

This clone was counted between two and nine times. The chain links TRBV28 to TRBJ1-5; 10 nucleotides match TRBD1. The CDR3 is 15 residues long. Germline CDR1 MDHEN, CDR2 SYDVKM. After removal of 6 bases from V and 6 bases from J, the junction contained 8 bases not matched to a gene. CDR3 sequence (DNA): TGTGCCAGCAGGACAGGGGGCGGTTGGGGTCAGCCCCAGCATTTT. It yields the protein CASRTGGGWGQPQHF.

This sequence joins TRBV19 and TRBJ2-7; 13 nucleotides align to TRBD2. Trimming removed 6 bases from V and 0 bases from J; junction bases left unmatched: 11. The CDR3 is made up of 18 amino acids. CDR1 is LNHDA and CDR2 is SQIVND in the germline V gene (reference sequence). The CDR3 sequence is CASSPRTSGSVSSYEQYF. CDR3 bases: TGTGCCAGTAGCCCTAGGACTAGCGGGAGCGTTAGCTCCTACGAGCAGTACTTC.

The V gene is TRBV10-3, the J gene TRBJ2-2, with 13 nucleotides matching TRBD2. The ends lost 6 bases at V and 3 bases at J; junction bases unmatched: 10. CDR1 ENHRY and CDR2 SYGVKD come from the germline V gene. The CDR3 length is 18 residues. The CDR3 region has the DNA TGTGCCATCAGAAACTTAGGACTAGCGGGGGACTACACCGGGGAGCTGTTTTTT. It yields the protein CAIRNLGLAGDYTGELFF.

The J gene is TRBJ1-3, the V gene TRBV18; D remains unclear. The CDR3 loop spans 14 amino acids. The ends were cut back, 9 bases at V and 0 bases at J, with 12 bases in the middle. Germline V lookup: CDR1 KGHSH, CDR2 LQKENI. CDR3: CASSVDISGNTIYF. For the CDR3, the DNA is TGTGCCAGTTCCGTAGATATCTCTGGAAACACCATATATTTT.

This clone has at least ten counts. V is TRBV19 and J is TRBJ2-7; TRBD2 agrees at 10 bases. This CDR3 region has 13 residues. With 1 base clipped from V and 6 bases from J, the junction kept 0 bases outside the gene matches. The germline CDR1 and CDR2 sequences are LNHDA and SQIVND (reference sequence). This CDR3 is CASSIGTSGEQYF. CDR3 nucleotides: TGTGCCAGTAGTATAGGGACTAGCGGCGAGCAGTACTTC.

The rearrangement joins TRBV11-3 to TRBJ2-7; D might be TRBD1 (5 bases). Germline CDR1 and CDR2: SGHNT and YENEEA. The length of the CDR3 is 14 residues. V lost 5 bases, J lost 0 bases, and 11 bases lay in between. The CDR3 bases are TGTGCCAGCAGCCGAGGACAAAGCTCCTACGAGCAGTACTTC. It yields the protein CASSRGQSSYEQYF.

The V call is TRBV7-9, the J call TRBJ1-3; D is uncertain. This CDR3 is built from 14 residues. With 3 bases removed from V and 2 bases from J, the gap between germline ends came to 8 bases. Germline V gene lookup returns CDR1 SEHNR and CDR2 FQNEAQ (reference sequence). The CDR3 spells CASSFLSPGNTIYF. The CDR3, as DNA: TGTGCCAGCAGCTTCCTTAGCCCTGGAAACACCATATATTTT.

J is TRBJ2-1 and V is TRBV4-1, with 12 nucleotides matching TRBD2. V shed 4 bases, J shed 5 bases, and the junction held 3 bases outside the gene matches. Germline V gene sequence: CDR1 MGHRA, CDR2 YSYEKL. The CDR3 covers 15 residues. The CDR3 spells CASSPRTSGNNEQFF. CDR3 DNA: TGCGCCAGCAGCCCCCGGACTAGCGGGAACAATGAGCAGTTCTTC.

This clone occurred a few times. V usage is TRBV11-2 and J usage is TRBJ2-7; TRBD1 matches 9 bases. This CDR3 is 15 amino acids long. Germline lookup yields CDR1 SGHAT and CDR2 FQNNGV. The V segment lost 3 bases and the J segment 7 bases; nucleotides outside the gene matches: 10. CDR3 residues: CASSLTGGIAGEQYF. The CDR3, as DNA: TGTGCCAGCAGCTTGACAGGGGGAATTGCGGGTGAGCAGTACTTC.

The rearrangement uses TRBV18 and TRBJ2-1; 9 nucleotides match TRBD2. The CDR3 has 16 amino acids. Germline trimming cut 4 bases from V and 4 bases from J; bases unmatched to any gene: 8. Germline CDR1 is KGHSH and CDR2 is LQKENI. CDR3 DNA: TGTGCCAGCTCACAAAGGCCGGCGGGGGGGTACAATGAGCAGTTCTTC. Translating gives CASSQRPAGGYNEQFF.

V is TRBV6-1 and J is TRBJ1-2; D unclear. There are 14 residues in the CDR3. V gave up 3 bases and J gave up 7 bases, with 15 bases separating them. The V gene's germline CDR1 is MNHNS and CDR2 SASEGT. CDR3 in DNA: TGTGCCAGCAGTGAGAGAAAAGGAGATGGTGGCTACACCTTC. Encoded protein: CASSERKGDGGYTF.

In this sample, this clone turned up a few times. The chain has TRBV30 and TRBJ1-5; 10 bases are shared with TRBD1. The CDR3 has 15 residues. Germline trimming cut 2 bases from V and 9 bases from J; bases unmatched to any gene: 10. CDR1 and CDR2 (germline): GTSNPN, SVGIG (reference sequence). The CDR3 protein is CAWSISGQGTRPQHF. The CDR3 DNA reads TGTGCCTGGAGTATATCGGGACAGGGGACTAGGCCCCAGCATTTT.

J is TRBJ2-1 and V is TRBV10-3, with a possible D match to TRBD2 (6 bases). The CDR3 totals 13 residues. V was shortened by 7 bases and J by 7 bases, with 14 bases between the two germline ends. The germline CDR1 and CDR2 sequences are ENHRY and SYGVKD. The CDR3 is CAITQAAGNEQFF. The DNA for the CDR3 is TGTGCCATCACGCAGGCGGCGGGGAATGAGCAGTTCTTC.

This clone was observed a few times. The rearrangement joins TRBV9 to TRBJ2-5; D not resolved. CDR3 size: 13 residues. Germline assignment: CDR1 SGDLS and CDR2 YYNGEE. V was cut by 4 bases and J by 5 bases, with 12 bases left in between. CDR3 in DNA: TGTGCCAGCAGCTCCCTAGACTGGGAGACCCAGTACTTC. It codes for CASSSLDWETQYF.

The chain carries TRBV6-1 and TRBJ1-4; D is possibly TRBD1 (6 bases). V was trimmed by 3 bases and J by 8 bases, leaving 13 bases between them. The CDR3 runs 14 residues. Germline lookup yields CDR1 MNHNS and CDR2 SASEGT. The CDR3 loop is CASSEGQRKEKLFF. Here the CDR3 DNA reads TGTGCCAGCAGTGAGGGACAAAGAAAGGAAAAACTGTTTTTT.

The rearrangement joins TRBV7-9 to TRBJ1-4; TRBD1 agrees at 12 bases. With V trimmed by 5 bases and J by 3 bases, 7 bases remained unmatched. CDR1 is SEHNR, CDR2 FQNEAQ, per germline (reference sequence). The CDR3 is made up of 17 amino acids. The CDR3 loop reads CASSHRDRGRPNEKLFF. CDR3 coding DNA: TGTGCCAGCAGCCACAGGGACAGGGGGCGTCCTAATGAAAAACTGTTTTTT.

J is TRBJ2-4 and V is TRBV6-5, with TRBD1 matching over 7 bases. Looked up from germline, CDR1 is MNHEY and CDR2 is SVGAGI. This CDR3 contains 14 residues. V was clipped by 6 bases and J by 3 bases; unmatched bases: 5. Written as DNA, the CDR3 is TGTGCCAGCAGGCAAGCAGGGGGCAAAAACATTCAGTACTTC. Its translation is CASRQAGGKNIQYF.

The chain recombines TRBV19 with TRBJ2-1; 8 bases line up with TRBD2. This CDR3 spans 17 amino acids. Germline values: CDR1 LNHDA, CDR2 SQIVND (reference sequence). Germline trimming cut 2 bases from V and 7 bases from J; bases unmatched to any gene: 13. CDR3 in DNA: TGTGCCAGTAGTATACCCCCGACTAGCGCTCCCCCAAATGAGCAGTTCTTC. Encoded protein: CASSIPPTSAPPNEQFF.